Presented here are 2 T cell receptor beta chains from one specimen sequenced in a study of CD8 T cells in ankylosing spondylitis. TCRdb independently ran MiXCR on the 5' RACE reads; one entry per CDR3 protein. Among under 300,000 distinct CDR3 sequences listed, under 20% were seen once. The sample taken for sequencing was blood, either unsorted or a sorted T cell fraction (not recorded which). The receptors derive from a male donor with ankylosing spondylitis or in good health (not recorded which).

This clonotype was counted between two and nine times. This sequence joins TRBV5-6 and TRBJ2-7, with 8 positions matching TRBD2. The trim removed 2 bases at V and 2 bases at J, leaving 3 bases unmatched. The CDR3 is 14 residues long. Per the germline V gene, CDR1 is SGHDT and CDR2 is YYEEEE. The CDR3 coding sequence is TGTGCCAGCAGCTTTGGTAGCGGGACCTACGAGCAGTACTTC. Protein product: CASSFGSGTYEQYF.

This clonotype was counted ten times or more. The chain recombines TRBV20-1 with TRBJ2-3; D assignment may be TRBD1 or TRBD2 (5 bases each). Germline CDR1 and CDR2: DFQATT and SNEGSKA (reference sequence). With 0 bases removed from V and 2 bases from J, the gap between germline ends came to 21 bases. This CDR3 contains 18 residues. CDR3 sequence: CSARDRERIGTPTDTQYF. For the CDR3, the DNA is TGCAGTGCTAGAGATCGTGAGAGGATCGGGACCCCCACAGATACGCAGTATTTT.